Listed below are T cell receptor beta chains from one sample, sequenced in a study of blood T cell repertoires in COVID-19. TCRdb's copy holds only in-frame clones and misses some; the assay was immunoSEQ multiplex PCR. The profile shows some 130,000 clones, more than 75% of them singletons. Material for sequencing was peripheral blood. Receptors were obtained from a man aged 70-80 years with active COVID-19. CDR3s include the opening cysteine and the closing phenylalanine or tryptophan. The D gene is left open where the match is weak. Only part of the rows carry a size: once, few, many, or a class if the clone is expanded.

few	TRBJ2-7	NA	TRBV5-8	CASSFSSRPWDEQYF	TGTGCCAGCAGCTTTTCTAGCCGCCCTTGGGACGAGCAGTACTTC
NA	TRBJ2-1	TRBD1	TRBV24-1	CATSDPTGQGVNEQFF	TGTGCCACCAGTGACCCGACGGGACAGGGGGTCAATGAGCAGTTCTTC
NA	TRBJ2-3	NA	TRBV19	CASSIVGGPEDTQYF	TGTGCCAGTAGTATAGTCGGGGGGCCCGAAGATACGCAGTATTTT
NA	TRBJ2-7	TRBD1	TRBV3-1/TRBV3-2	CASSQDLTGSGEQYF	TGTGCCAGCAGCCAAGACCTGACAGGGTCGGGAGAGCAGTACTTC
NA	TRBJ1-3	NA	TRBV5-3	CARSLASDSGSGNTIYF	TGTGCCAGAAGCTTGGCCTCCGACTCTGGCTCTGGAAACACCATATATTTT
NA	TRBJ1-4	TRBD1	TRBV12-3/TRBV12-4	CASSQGQDKLFF	TGTGCCAGCAGCCAGGGACAGGATAAACTGTTTTTT
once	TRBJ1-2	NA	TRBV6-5	CASRDYNAGIGGYTF	TGTGCCAGCAGGGATTATAACGCAGGGATCGGTGGCTACACCTTC
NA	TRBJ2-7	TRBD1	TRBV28	CASRWTGEQYF	TGTGCCAGCAGGTGGACAGGCGAGCAGTACTTC
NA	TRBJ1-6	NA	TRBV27	CASSLSGDPNSPLHF	TGTGCCAGCAGTTTATCGGGAGACCCTAATTCACCCCTCCACTTT
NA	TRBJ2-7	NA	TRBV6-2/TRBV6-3	CASSPNEIPPYEQYF	TGTGCCAGCAGCCCCAACGAGATCCCGCCCTACGAGCAGTACTTC
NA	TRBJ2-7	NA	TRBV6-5	CASSYERSGEQYF	TGTGCCAGCAGTTACGAGCGTTCCGGCGAGCAGTACTTC
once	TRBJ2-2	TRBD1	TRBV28	CASSSRGRITGELFF	TGTGCCAGCAGTTCCAGGGGGCGGATAACCGGGGAGCTGTTTTTT
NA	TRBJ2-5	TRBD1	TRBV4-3	CASSQSGQGSETQYF	TGCGCCAGCAGCCAGTCGGGACAGGGGAGTGAGACCCAGTACTTC
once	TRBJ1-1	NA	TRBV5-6	CASRVMGGNTEAFF	TGTGCCAGCAGAGTGATGGGGGGGAACACTGAAGCTTTCTTT
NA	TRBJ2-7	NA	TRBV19	CASRPGGLGSYEQYF	TGTGCCAGTAGACCAGGGGGACTGGGCTCCTACGAGCAGTACTTC
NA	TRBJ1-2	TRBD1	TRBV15	CARGQGARDGYTF	TGTGCCAGGGGACAGGGGGCTCGGGATGGCTACACCTTC
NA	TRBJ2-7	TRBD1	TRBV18	CASADRGLYEQYF	TGTGCCAGCGCGGACAGGGGGCTGTACGAGCAGTACTTC
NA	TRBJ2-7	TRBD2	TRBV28	CASPLGSGRNEQYF	TGTGCCAGCCCCCTGGGTAGCGGGAGAAACGAGCAGTACTTC
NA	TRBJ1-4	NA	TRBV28	CASSGAGGRKNEKLFF	TGTGCCAGCAGTGGGGCGGGGGGCCGGAAGAACGAAAAACTGTTTTTT
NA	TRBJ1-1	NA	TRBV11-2	CASSITGTEAFF	TGTGCCAGCAGCATAACAGGGACTGAAGCTTTCTTT
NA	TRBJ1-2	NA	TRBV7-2	CASSSTDSFGYTF	TGTGCCAGCAGCTCGACAGATTCCTTCGGCTACACCTTC
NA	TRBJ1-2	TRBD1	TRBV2	CASSGQQGMDYGYTF	TGTGCCAGCAGTGGACAACAGGGGATGGACTATGGCTACACCTTC
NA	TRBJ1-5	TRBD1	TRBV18	CASSLDRGPQHF	TGTGCCAGCTCACTCGACAGGGGGCCCCAGCATTTT
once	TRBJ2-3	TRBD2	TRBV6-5	CASRRSGKVDTQYF	TGTGCCAGCAGACGTAGCGGGAAGGTGGATACGCAGTATTTT
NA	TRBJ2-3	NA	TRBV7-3	CASSLLRGFTDTQYF	TGTGCCAGCAGCTTGCTTCGGGGGTTCACAGATACGCAGTATTTT
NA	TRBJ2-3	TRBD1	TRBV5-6	CASSDGTGLSTDTQYF	TGTGCCAGCAGCGACGGGACAGGGCTGAGCACAGATACGCAGTATTTT
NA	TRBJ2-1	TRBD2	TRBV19	CASSNQRESDEQFF	TGTGCCAGTAGTAACCAGCGGGAGTCGGATGAGCAGTTCTTC
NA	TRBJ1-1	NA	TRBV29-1	CSVERWGQGTEAFF	TGCAGCGTTGAACGGTGGGGGCAGGGCACTGAAGCTTTCTTT
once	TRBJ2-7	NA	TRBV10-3	CAISGSGEQYF	TGTGCCATCAGTGGTTCCGGCGAGCAGTACTTC
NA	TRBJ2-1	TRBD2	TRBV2	CASSHPGLNYNEQFF	TGTGCCAGCAGCCACCCGGGACTAAACTACAATGAGCAGTTCTTC
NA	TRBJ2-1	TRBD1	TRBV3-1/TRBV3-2	CASSHRTGNEQFF	TGTGCCAGCAGCCACCGGACAGGGAATGAGCAGTTCTTC
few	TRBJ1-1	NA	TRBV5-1	CASSLGQVNTEAFF	TGCGCCAGCAGCTTGGGGCAGGTGAACACTGAAGCTTTCTTT
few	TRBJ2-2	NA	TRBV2	CASNTWTGELFF	TGTGCCAGCAACACATGGACCGGGGAGCTGTTTTTT
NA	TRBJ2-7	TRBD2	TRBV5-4	CASSLGASSGRAHEQYF	TGTGCCAGCAGCTTGGGGGCATCCAGCGGGAGGGCGCACGAGCAGTACTTC
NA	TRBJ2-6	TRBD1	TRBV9	CASSGQGYNGANVLTF	TGTGCCAGCAGTGGACAGGGGTATAATGGGGCCAACGTCCTGACTTTC
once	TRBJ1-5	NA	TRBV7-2	CASSLDRGINQPQHF	TGTGCCAGCAGTCTAGATCGAGGCATCAATCAGCCCCAGCATTTT
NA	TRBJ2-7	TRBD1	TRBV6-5	CASSSTGTGRNEQYF	TGTGCCAGCAGCTCAACCGGGACAGGGCGCAACGAGCAGTACTTC
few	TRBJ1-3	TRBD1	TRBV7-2	CASSLGTGGGNTIYF	TGTGCCAGCAGCCTCGGGACAGGGGGTGGAAACACCATATATTTT
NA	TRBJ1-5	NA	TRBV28	CAGNRGNQPQHF	TGTGCCGGCAACAGGGGCAATCAGCCCCAGCATTTT
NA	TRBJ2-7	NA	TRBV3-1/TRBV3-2	CASSQEDGAYEQYF	TGTGCCAGCAGCCAAGAAGACGGGGCCTACGAGCAGTACTTC
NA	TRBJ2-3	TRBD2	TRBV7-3	CASSLAGGSSDTQYF	TGTGCCAGCAGCTTAGCGGGAGGTTCATCAGATACGCAGTATTTT
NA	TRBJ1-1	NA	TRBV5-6	CASTRNHDTEAFF	TGTGCCAGCACCAGAAACCACGACACTGAAGCTTTCTTT
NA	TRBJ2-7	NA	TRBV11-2	CASSLGGGDPYEQYF	TGTGCCAGCAGCTTAGGAGGAGGGGACCCCTACGAGCAGTACTTC
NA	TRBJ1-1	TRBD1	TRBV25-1	CASGQAKLEAFF	TGTGCCAGCGGACAGGCCAAACTTGAAGCTTTCTTT
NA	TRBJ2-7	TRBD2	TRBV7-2	CASSLVARTSGSYEQYF	TGTGCCAGCAGCTTAGTCGCCCGGACTAGCGGATCCTACGAGCAGTACTTC
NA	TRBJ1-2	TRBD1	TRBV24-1	CATSDPRQGPNYGYTF	TGTGCCACCAGTGACCCTCGACAGGGCCCTAACTATGGCTACACCTTC
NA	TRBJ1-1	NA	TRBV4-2	CASSPGHGSNTEAFF	TGTGCCAGCAGCCCGGGTCATGGGTCGAACACTGAAGCTTTCTTT
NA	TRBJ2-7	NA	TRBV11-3	CASSLGQSSYEQYF	TGTGCCAGCAGCTTAGGCCAGTCCTCCTACGAGCAGTACTTC
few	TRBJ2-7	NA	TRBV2	CASKDQGPGFDEQYF	TGTGCCAGCAAGGACCAGGGCCCTGGCTTCGACGAGCAGTACTTC
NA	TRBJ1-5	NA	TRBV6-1	CASSEAGGTQPQHF	TGTGCCAGCAGTGAAGCTGGGGGGACTCAGCCCCAGCATTTT
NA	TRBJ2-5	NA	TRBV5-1	CASSFSRQETQYF	TGCGCCAGCAGCTTTAGCCGTCAAGAGACCCAGTACTTC
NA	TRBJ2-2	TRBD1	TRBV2	CASSERQGDTGELFF	TGTGCCAGCAGTGAACGACAGGGGGACACCGGGGAGCTGTTTTTT
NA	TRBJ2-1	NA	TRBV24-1	CATQPRRAGLDNEQFF	TGTGCCACTCAACCCCGCCGGGCGGGATTAGACAATGAGCAGTTCTTC